These 5 T cell receptor beta chains originate from one sample sequenced in a study of shared clonotypes between healthy human individuals (dated by TCRdb to about 2020). The library was produced with the immunoSEQ multiplex PCR assay. TCRdb obtained this table from immuneACCESS and retained in-frame rearrangements with V and J assigned. These tables miss some clones; where compared with another copy, unresolved V genes account for less than half of the shortfall, and the remainder is unexplained. The sample table lists 2 million to 2.5 million clones, about 94% of them with a count of one. More than 0.1% of the sample belongs to the ten largest clones. Sequencing was carried out using naive CD4+ T cells sorted from blood. In the paper's terms, the cell subset or site label means: CD45RA+ positively selected. These receptors originate from a man younger than 35 in good health.

The chain uses TRBV6-5 and TRBJ1-1; no definite D call. V lost 2 bases and J 3 bases, leaving 7 bases between the germline ends. CDR3 length: 13 amino acids. The germline gives CDR1 MNHEY, CDR2 SVGAGI. DNA for the CDR3: TGTGCCAGCAGTTACGGCTCCTACACTGAAGCTTTCTTT. This sequence encodes CASSYGSYTEAFF.

The CDR3 protein is CAWSPSLRSGNTIYF. The CDR3 region has the DNA TGTGCCTGGAGCCCATCCCTCCGCTCTGGAAACACCATATATTTT. The V and J genes are TRBV30 and TRBJ1-3; no definite D call. The germline CDR1 and CDR2 sequences are GTSNPN and SVGIG (reference sequence). The V end lost 3 bases, the J end lost 0 bases, and 12 bases lay between the germline ends. The CDR3 has 15 residues.

The V and J genes are TRBV30 and TRBJ2-5, with TRBD1 matching 9 bases. The J call may be wrong; the DNA end is better matched by TRBJ2-7. The CDR3 is made up of 13 amino acids. Looked up from germline, CDR1 is GTSNPN and CDR2 is SVGIG (reference sequence). CDR3 DNA sequence: TGTGCCTGGAGGAGACAGGGGGGCTACGAGCAGTACTTC. It yields the protein CAWRRQGGYEQYF.

V usage is TRBV12-5 and J usage is TRBJ2-1, with 7 bases lining up with TRBD2. This CDR3 region has 17 residues. V shed 0 bases and J 2 bases; nucleotides not matched to a gene: 7. The germline gives CDR1 LGHNT, CDR2 FRNRAP. The CDR3 spells CASGLVPAAGTYNEQFF. CDR3 DNA sequence: TGTGCTAGTGGTTTGGTACCCGCAGCGGGGACCTACAATGAGCAGTTCTTC. Using reference TRBV12-5 and TRBJ2-1 for the parts outside the CDR3, the full variable domain is DARVTQTPRHKVTEMGQEVTMRCQPILGHNTVFWYRQTMMQGLELLAYFRNRAPLDDSGMPKDRFSAEMPDATLATLKIQPSEPRDSAVYFCASGLVPAAGTYNEQFFGPGTRLTVL.

This chain joins TRBV25-1 and TRBJ2-5; no definite D call. Per germline, CDR1 MGHDK and CDR2 SYGVNS. The length of the CDR3 is 16 residues. Trimming removed 3 bases from V and 4 bases from J, with 18 bases in between. Here the CDR3 reads CASSDRAPPNRETQYF. In DNA, the CDR3 is TGTGCCAGCAGTGACCGGGCCCCCCCCAACCGAGAGACCCAGTACTTC.